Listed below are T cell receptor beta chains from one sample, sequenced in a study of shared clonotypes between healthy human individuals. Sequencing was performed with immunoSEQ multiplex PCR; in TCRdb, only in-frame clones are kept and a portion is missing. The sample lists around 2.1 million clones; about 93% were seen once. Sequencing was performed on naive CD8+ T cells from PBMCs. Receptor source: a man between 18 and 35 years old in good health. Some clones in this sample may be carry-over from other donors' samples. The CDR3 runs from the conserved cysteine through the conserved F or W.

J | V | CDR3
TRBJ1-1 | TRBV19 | CASSFRGPTEAFF
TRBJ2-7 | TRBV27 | CASSLRGRYEQYF
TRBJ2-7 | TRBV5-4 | CASSGAVLDSYEQYF
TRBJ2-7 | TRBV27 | CASSASTGTVAYEQYF
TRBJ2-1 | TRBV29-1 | CSVDKPWRVSNEQFF
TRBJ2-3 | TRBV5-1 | CASSPRTGIADTQYF
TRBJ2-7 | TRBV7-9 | CASSPRTWDEQYF
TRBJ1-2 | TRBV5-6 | CASSPGQGAAYGYTF
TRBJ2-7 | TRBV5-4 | CASSLGLAGAYEQYF
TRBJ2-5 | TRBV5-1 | CASSPGLAQETQYF
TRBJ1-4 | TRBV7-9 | CASSLGGEREKLFF
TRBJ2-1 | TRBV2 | CASSEATVGSRSYNEQFF
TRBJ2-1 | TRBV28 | CASSPRTSYEQFF
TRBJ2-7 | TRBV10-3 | CAISESSGTSGRAVSSYEQYF
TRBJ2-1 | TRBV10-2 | CATRSGRAPANEQFF
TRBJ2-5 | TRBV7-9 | CASSLPLRAGGETQYF
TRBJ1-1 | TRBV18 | CASSPPLRGRKMNTEAFF
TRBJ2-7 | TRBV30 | CASNMGVEQYF
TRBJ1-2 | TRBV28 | CASGQTGAATSYGYTF
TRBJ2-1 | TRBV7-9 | CASSFGDNEQFF
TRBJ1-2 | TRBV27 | CASSLRTGDDGYTF
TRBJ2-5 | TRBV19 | CASSTPRDQGEETQYF
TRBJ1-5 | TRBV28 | CASSFEGQGWGNNQPQHF
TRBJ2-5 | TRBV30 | CAWRTGGREYF
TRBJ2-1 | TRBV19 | CASSPLGGPYNEQFF
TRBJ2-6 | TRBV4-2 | CASSQGTGTPVFGANVLTF
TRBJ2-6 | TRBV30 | CAWEEGRGANVLTF
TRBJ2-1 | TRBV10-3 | CAISDPGANYNEQFF
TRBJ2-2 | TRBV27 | CASRSRGGYVTGELFF